This T cell receptor beta chain was identified during a study of blood T cells in healthy people across ages. In terms of origin and age, donors were healthy Caucasian individuals from Russia aged roughly 6 to 95. It was around 9 milliliters of peripheral blood that were drawn from each donor. Using a J-beta primer mix together with a sample-barcoded 5' primer, a second PCR was run for roughly 6 to 11 cycles. Sequencing recovered at least 3 million CDR3-containing paired-end reads from each sample. One entry per CDR3 protein results from TCRdb running MiXCR on the 5' RACE reads. Of 1.5 million or so distinct CDR3 sequences in the sample, about 42% were seen once. Concerning this clonotype: The antigen remains undetermined.

CDR3 size: 15 residues. Germline loops: CDR1 LGHDT, CDR2 YNNKEL (reference sequence). V was clipped by 7 bases and J by 0 bases, with 13 bases between them. Study-wide results and limits: Observed TCR beta diversity per million T cells went down as age went up. This fall followed a roughly linear course with age.

Sequenced material: blood. The chain employs TRBV3-1 and TRBJ2-1, with D possibly being TRBD2 (6 bases). The TCR originated in a woman aged 18 to 35 in good health. CDR3 nucleotides: TGTGCCAGCACTCGCGGGGCGGACTCCTACAATGAGCAGTTCTTC. Protein product: CASTRGADSYNEQFF.